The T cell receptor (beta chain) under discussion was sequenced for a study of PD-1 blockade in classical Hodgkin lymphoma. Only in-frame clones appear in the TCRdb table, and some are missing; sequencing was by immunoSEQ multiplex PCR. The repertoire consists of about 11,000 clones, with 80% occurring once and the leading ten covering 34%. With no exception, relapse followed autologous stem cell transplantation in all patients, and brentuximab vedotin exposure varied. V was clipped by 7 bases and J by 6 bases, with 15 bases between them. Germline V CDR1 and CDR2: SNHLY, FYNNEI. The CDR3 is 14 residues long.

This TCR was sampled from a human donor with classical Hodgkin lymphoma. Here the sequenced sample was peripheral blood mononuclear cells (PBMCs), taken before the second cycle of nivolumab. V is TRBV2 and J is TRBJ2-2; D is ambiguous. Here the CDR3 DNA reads TGTGCCAGCACCACCGGGCCGTTGCCCGGGGAGCTGTTTTTT. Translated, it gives CASTTGPLPGELFF. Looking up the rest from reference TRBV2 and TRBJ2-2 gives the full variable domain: EPEVTQTPSHQVTQMGQEVILRCVPISNHLYFYWYRQILGQKVEFLVSFYNNEISEKSEIFDDQFSVERPDGSNFTLKIRSTKLEDSAMYFCASTTGPLPGELFFGEGSRLTVL.